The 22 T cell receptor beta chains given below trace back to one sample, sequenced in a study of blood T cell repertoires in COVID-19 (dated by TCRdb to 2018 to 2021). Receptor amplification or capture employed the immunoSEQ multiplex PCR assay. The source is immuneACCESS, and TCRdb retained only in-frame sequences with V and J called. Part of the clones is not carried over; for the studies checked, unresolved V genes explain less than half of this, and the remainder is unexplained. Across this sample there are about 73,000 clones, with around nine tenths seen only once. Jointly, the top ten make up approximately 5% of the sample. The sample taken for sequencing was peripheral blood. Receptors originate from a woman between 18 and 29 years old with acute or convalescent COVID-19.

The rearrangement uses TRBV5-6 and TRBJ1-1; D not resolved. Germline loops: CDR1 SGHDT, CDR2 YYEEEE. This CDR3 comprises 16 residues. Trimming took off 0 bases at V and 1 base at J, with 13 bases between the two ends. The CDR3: CASSLATSFWNTEAFF. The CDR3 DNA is TGTGCCAGCAGCTTGGCCACATCCTTCTGGAACACTGAAGCTTTCTTT. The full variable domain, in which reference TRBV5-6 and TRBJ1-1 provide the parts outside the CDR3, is DAGVTQSPTHLIKTRGQQVTLRCSPKSGHDTVSWYQQALGQGPQFIFQYYEEEERQRGNFPDRFSGHQFPNYSSELNVNALLLGDSALYLCASSLATSFWNTEAFFGQGTRLTVV.

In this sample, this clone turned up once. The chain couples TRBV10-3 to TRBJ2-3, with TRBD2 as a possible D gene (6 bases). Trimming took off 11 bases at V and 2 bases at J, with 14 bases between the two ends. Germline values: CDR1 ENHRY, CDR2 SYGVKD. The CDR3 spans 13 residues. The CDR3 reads CAGGGITTDTQYF. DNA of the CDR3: TGTGCCGGTGGGGGGATAACCACAGATACGCAGTATTTT.

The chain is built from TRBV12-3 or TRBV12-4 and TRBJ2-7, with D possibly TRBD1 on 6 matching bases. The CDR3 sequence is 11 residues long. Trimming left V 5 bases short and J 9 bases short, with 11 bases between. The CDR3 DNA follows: TGTGCCAGCAGTGGGGGCCCGACGCAGTACTTC. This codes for CASSGGPTQYF.

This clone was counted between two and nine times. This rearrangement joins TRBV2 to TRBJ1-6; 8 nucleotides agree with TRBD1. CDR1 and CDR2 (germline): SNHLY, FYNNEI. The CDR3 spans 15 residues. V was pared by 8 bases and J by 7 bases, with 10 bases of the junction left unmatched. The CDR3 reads CASLARQGINSPLHF. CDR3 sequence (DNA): TGTGCCAGCCTCGCCCGACAGGGGATCAATTCACCCCTCCACTTT.

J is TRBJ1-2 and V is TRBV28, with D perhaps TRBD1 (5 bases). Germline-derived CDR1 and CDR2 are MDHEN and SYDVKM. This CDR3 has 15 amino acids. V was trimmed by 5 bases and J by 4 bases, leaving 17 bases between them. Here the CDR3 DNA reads TGTGCCAGCAGTGTCTCTGGGGCGCTCTCCTATGGCTACACCTTC. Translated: CASSVSGALSYGYTF.

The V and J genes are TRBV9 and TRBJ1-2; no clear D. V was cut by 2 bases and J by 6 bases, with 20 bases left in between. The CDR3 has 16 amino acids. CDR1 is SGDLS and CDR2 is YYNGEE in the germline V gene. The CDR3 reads CASSVSITHERDGYTF. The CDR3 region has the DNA TGTGCCAGCAGCGTCAGTATAACCCACGAGCGGGATGGCTACACCTTC.

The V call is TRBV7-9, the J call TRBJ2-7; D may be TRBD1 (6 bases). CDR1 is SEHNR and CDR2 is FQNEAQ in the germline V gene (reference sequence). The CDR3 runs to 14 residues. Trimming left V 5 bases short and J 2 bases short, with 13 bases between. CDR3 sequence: CASSAKDRPYEQYF. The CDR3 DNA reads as TGTGCCAGCAGCGCCAAGGACAGACCCTACGAGCAGTACTTC.

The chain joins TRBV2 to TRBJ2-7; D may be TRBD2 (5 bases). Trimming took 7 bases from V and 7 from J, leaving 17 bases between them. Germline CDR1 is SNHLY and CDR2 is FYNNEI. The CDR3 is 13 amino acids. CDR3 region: CASIGRAYSEQYF. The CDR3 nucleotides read TGTGCCAGCATCGGGCGGGCCTACTCTGAGCAGTACTTC.

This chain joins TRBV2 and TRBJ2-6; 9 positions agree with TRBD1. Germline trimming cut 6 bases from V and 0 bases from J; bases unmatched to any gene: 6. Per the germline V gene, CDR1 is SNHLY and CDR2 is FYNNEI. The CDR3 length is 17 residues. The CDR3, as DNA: TGTGCCAGCAGCCAGGGACAGGGTAGCTCTGGGGCCAACGTCCTGACTTTC. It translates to CASSQGQGSSGANVLTF.

CDR3 bases: TGTGCCAGCAGCGTAGGGCTAGCGGGAGGAGATACGCAGTATTTT. It is translated as CASSVGLAGGDTQYF. The chain couples TRBV9 to TRBJ2-3; 11 nucleotides align to TRBD2. The CDR3 is 15 amino acids. Trimming removed 0 bases from V and 5 bases from J; junction bases left unmatched: 2. Germline lookup yields CDR1 SGDLS and CDR2 YYNGEE.

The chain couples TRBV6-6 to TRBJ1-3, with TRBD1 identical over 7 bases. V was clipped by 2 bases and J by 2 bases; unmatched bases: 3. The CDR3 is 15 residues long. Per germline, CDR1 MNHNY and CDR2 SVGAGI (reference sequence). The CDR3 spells CASSYKGGAGNTIYF. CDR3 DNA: TGTGCCAGCAGTTACAAAGGGGGCGCTGGAAACACCATATATTTT.

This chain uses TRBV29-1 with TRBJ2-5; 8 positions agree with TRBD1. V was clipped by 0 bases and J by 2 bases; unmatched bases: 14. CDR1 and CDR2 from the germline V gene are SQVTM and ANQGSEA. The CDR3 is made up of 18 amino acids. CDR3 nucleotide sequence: TGCAGCGTTGAAGAGGACAGGGCTTGGGGTCAGACGCAAGAGACCCAGTACTTC. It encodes CSVEEDRAWGQTQETQYF.

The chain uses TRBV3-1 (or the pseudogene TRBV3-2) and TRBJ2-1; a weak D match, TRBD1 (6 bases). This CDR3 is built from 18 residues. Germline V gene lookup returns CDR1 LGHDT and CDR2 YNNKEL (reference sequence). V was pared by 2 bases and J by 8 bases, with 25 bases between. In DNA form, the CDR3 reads TGTGCCAGCAGCCAAACCAATAAGCAGGGGACCGTTGACGATGAGCAGTTCTTC. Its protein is CASSQTNKQGTVDDEQFF.

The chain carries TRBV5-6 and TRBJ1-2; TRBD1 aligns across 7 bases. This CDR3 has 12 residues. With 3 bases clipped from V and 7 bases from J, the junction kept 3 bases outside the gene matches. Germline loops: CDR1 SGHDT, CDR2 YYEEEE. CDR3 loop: CASSSGTVGYTF. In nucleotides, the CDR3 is TGTGCCAGCAGCTCCGGGACAGTTGGCTACACCTTC.

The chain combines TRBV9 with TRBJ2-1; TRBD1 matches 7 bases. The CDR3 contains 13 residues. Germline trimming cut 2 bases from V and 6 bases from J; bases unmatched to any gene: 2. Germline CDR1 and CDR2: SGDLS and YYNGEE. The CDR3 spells CASSVAGGNEQFF. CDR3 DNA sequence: TGTGCCAGCAGCGTCGCAGGGGGCAATGAGCAGTTCTTC.

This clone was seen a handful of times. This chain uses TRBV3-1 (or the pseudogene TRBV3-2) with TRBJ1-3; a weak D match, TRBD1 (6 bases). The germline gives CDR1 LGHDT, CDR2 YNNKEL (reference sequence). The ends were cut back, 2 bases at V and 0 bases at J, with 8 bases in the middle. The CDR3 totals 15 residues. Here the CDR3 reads CASSQQGSSGNTIYF. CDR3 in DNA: TGTGCCAGCAGCCAACAGGGGTCCTCTGGAAACACCATATATTTT.

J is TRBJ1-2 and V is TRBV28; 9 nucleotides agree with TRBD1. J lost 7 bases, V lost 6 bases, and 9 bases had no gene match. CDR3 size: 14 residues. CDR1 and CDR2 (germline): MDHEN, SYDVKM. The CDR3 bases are TGTGCCAGCAGCGAAACAGGGGGCGCGGGTGGCTACACCTTC. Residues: CASSETGGAGGYTF.

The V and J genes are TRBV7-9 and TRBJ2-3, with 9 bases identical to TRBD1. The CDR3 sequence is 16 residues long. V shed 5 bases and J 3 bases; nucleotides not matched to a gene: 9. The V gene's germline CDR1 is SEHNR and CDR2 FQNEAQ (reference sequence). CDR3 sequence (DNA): TGTGCCAGCAGCCGACTACGGGACAGGGAGACAGATACGCAGTATTTT. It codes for CASSRLRDRETDTQYF.

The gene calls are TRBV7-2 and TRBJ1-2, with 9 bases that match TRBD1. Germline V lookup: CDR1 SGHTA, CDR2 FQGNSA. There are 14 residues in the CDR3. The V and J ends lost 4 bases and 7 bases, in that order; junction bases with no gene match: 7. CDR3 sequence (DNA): TGTGCCAGCAGCTACCCCGGGACAGGGTCTGGCTACACCTTC. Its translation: CASSYPGTGSGYTF.

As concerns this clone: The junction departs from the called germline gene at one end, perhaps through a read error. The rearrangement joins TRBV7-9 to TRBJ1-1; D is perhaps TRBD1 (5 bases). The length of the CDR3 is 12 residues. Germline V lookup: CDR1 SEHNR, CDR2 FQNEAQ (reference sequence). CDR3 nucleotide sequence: TGTGCCAGCAGCCTCGGGGGGTCACCGTATGCCTTT. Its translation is CASSLGGSPYAF.

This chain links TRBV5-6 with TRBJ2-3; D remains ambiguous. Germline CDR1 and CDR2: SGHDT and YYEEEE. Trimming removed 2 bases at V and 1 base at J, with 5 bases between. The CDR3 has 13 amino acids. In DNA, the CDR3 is TGTGCCAGCAGCTTAGAGCGCACAGATACGCAGTATTTT. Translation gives CASSLERTDTQYF.

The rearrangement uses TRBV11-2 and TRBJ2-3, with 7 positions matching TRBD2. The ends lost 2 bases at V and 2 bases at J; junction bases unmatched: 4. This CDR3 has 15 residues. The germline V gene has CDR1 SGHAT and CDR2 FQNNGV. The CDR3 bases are TGTGCCAGCAGCTTATCGGGGAGGGTCACAGATACGCAGTATTTT. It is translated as CASSLSGRVTDTQYF.